The sequence of this TCR beta chain was determined in a study of T cells in Graves' hyperthyroidism and ophthalmopathy. Study-wide points: Most expanded thyroid clonotypes above 0.001 recurred in blood.

Amplification targeted TCR beta CDR3 regions from RNA transcripts. The TCR CDR3 first-round RT-PCR relied on the HTBI primer set. TCRdb recomputed calls from the multiplex PCR reads with MiXCR, one row per CDR3 protein. The sample lists 550,000 to 850,000 distinct CDR3 sequences; roughly a sixth were seen once. This CDR3 is built from 17 residues. Germline loops: CDR1 DFQATT, CDR2 SNEGSKA (reference sequence). With V trimmed by 6 bases and J by 0 bases, 10 bases remained unmatched. For this clonotype: The antigen remains unidentified.

The J gene is TRBJ2-7, the V gene TRBV20-1; 14 nucleotides line up with TRBD2. The specimen was blood. This receptor was taken from a woman between 45 and 60 years old with Graves' hyperthyroidism that later progressed to Graves' ophthalmopathy. The CDR3 spells CSAREWTSGRSSYEQYF. CDR3 sequence (DNA): TGCAGTGCCCGGGAATGGACTAGCGGGAGGAGCTCCTACGAGCAGTACTTC.